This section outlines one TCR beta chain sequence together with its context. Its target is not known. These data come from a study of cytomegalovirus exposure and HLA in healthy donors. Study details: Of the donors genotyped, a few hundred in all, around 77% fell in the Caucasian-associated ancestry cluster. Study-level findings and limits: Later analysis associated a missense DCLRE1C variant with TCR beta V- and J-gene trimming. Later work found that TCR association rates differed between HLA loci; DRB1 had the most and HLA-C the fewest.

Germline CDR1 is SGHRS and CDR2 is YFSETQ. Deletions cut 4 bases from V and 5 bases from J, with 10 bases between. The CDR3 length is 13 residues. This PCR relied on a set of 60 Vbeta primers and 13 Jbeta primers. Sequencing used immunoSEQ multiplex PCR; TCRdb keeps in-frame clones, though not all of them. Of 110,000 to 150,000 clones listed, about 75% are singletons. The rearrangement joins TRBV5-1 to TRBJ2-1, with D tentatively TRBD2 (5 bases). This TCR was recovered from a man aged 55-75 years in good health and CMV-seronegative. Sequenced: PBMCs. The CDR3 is CASSVDYNNEQFF. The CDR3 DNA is TGCGCCAGCAGCGTTGACTACAACAATGAGCAGTTCTTC. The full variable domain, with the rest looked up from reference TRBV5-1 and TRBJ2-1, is KAGVTQTPRYLIKTRGQQVTLSCSPISGHRSVSWYQQTPGQGLQFLFEYFSETQRNKGNFPGRFSGRQFSNSRSEMNVSTLELGDSALYLCASSVDYNNEQFFGPGTRLTVL.